The 29 T cell receptor beta chains reported below all come from one sample, sequenced in a study of T cell repertoires in ileal Crohn's disease. TCRdb's table, derived via immunoSEQ multiplex PCR, lists solely in-frame clones and lacks some. The data contain about 60,000 clones, around nine tenths of them singletons. The time point was: neoterminal ileum biopsy at postoperative endoscopy, about 6 months after surgery. Material for sequencing was ileal tissue. The receptors stem from an adult with Crohn's disease.

This sequence joins TRBV5-4 and TRBJ2-7, with TRBD1 matching over 9 bases. The germline V gene encodes CDR1 SGHNT and CDR2 YYREEE (reference sequence). J lost 0 bases, V lost 4 bases, and 5 bases had no gene match. This CDR3 region has 15 residues. Here the CDR3 DNA reads TGTGCCAGCAGCCGTCGGGACAGGGCCTCCTACGAGCAGTACTTC. It encodes CASSRRDRASYEQYF.

The genes are TRBV5-4 and TRBJ1-5; TRBD1 agrees at 9 bases. With V trimmed by 4 bases and J by 11 bases, 4 bases remained unmatched. The CDR3 is 12 amino acids. Germline CDR1 SGHNT, CDR2 YYREEE (reference sequence). In DNA, the CDR3 is TGTGCCAGCAGCCTTGGGACAGGGACCCAGCATTTT. Protein: CASSLGTGTQHF.

J is TRBJ1-5 and V is TRBV10-1; no reliable D call. V lost 4 bases and J lost 3, with 7 bases in between. The germline CDR1 and CDR2 sequences are WNHNN and SYGVQD (reference sequence). The CDR3 covers 13 residues. The CDR3 here is CASSVGNNQPQHF. DNA for the CDR3: TGCGCCAGCAGTGTCGGGAACAATCAGCCCCAGCATTTT.

The V gene is TRBV7-8, the J gene TRBJ2-2; weak D call: TRBD1 (5 bases). The CDR3 has 15 residues. Germline V CDR1 and CDR2: SGHVS, FQNEAQ. Trimming cost V 3 bases and J 6 bases, with 14 bases left between them. The CDR3 is CASSLGNPRAGELFF. In nucleotides, the CDR3 is TGTGCCAGCAGCTTGGGAAACCCCAGGGCCGGGGAGCTGTTTTTT.

The chain employs TRBV5-1 and TRBJ2-1; TRBD1 agrees at 8 bases. V lost 4 bases to trimming and J lost 12 bases; unmatched junction nucleotides: 12. Per the germline V gene, CDR1 is SGHRS and CDR2 is YFSETQ. The CDR3 loop spans 14 amino acids. The chain's CDR3 is CASSLEGQAVGQFF. DNA for the CDR3: TGCGCCAGCAGCCTCGAGGGACAGGCCGTGGGGCAGTTCTTC.

J is TRBJ2-7 and V is TRBV7-9, with 9 bases aligning to TRBD1. CDR1 and CDR2 from the germline V gene are SEHNR and FQNEAQ (reference sequence). The CDR3 totals 15 residues. Trimming at V came to 5 bases and at J to 0 bases, leaving 5 bases not matched to a gene. CDR3 region: CASSPWDRASYEQYF. The CDR3 coding sequence is TGTGCCAGCAGCCCTTGGGACAGGGCCTCCTACGAGCAGTACTTC.

This clone has just one count. The gene calls are TRBV5-1 and TRBJ1-2; 7 bases map to TRBD1. The CDR3 contains 15 residues. From germline, CDR1 is SGHRS and CDR2 YFSETQ. Germline trimming cut 2 bases from V and 8 bases from J; bases unmatched to any gene: 12. CDR3 DNA sequence: TGCGCCAGCAGCTTTGGTGACAGGGAATTGATAGGCTACACCTTC. Protein product: CASSFGDRELIGYTF. Combining the CDR3 with reference TRBV5-1 and TRBJ1-2 gives the whole variable domain KAGVTQTPRYLIKTRGQQVTLSCSPISGHRSVSWYQQTPGQGLQFLFEYFSETQRNKGNFPGRFSGRQFSNSRSEMNVSTLELGDSALYLCASSFGDRELIGYTFGSGTRLTVV.

The J gene is TRBJ2-4, the V gene TRBV7-2; TRBD2 might be the D (5 bases). The CDR3 totals 16 residues. V was shortened by 5 bases and J by 5 bases, with 19 bases between the two germline ends. Germline V lookup: CDR1 SGHTA, CDR2 FQGNSA. The CDR3 nucleotides read TGTGCCAGCAGCCGCGGGTTATCCCCACGGGAAAACATTCAGTACTTC. Protein sequence: CASSRGLSPRENIQYF.

The V call is TRBV2, the J call TRBJ2-7; D is possibly TRBD1 (6 bases). CDR3 length: 17 residues. With 4 bases removed from V and 4 bases from J, the gap between germline ends came to 23 bases. Germline V CDR1 and CDR2: SNHLY, FYNNEI. The CDR3 sequence: CASSATRDKLGEYEQYF. CDR3 coding DNA: TGTGCCAGCAGTGCGACAAGGGACAAGCTTGGGGAGTACGAGCAGTACTTC.

The gene calls are TRBV19 and TRBJ1-5; D is perhaps TRBD1 (5 bases). The V end was cut by 4 bases, the J end by 3 bases, with 10 bases between. Germline CDR1 is LNHDA and CDR2 is SQIVND (reference sequence). The CDR3 spans 14 residues. For the CDR3, the DNA is TGTGCCAGTAGTAGTCGACAGCCCAATCAGCCCCAGCATTTT. This translates into CASSSRQPNQPQHF.

This sequence joins TRBV5-4 and TRBJ1-2; perhaps TRBD1 as D (5 bases). The CDR3 loop spans 14 amino acids. Per the germline V gene, CDR1 is SGHNT and CDR2 is YYREEE (reference sequence). V was trimmed by 4 bases and J by 5 bases, leaving 15 bases between them. DNA for the CDR3: TGTGCCAGCAGCCGCGGGACCCCTTTATATGGCTACACCTTC. Its protein product is CASSRGTPLYGYTF. The entire variable domain, with the rest obtained from reference TRBV5-4 and TRBJ1-2, is as follows: ETGVTQSPTHLIKTRGQQVTLRCSSQSGHNTVSWYQQALGQGPQFIFQYYREEENGRGNFPPRFSGLQFPNYSSELNVNALELDDSALYLCASSRGTPLYGYTFGSGTRLTVV.

The chain uses TRBV6-1 and TRBJ1-3, with D unresolved. CDR3 length: 15 residues. The V gene's germline CDR1 is MNHNS and CDR2 SASEGT. V was shortened by 6 bases and J by 3 bases, with 15 bases between the two germline ends. CDR3 nucleotide sequence: TGTGCCAGCAGCGTTAGGGAGTCTCATGGAAACACCATATATTTT. Translated, it gives CASSVRESHGNTIYF.

This clone was counted once. The V and J genes are TRBV19 and TRBJ2-6; D call uncertain. Germline V gene sequence: CDR1 LNHDA, CDR2 SQIVND (reference sequence). This CDR3 is built from 19 residues. Trimming cost V 3 bases and J 1 base, with 19 bases left between them. CDR3 loop: CASSIPFGSLGSGANVLTF. The CDR3 region has the DNA TGTGCCAGTAGTATTCCTTTTGGCTCCCTTGGTTCTGGGGCCAACGTCCTGACTTTC.

The DNA for the CDR3 is TGCAGCGTTATACAGGGTTCCGCTGAAGCTTTCTTT. It yields the protein CSVIQGSAEAFF. V is TRBV29-1 and J is TRBJ1-1, with D maybe TRBD1 (6 bases). Germline lookup yields CDR1 SQVTM and CDR2 ANQGSEA. The CDR3 sequence is 12 residues long. V was shortened by 5 bases and J by 6 bases, with 13 bases between the two germline ends.

The chain carries TRBV16 and TRBJ1-5, with 9 bases that match TRBD1. V dropped 2 bases and J dropped 5; count of bases not matched to a gene: 4. The CDR3 loop spans 15 amino acids. Germline values: CDR1 KGHSY, CDR2 FQNENV. CDR3 sequence: CASSQGTGFDQPQHF. DNA for the CDR3: TGTGCCAGCAGCCAAGGGACAGGGTTCGATCAGCCCCAGCATTTT.

This chain links TRBV19 with TRBJ1-3, with D unclear. V lost 5 bases to trimming and J lost 0 bases, with 8 bases between them. CDR3 length equals 14 residues. Germline V CDR1 and CDR2: LNHDA, SQIVND (reference sequence). The CDR3 loop is CASSPGASGNTIYF. The CDR3 nucleotides read TGTGCCAGTAGTCCGGGTGCCTCTGGAAACACCATATATTTT.

The chain combines TRBV20-1 with TRBJ2-5; no firm D call. The length of the CDR3 is 11 residues. Per the germline V gene, CDR1 is DFQATT and CDR2 is SNEGSKA (reference sequence). V lost 3 bases to trimming and J lost 4 bases, with 6 bases between them. CDR3 bases: TGCAGTGCTAGCTTCCTAGAGACCCAGTACTTC. Translating it yields CSASFLETQYF.

The chain is built from TRBV2 and TRBJ2-1, with D possibly TRBD1 on 5 matching bases. CDR3 size: 15 residues. Germline V gives CDR1 SNHLY, CDR2 FYNNEI. Trimming removed 7 bases from V and 3 bases from J, with 16 bases in between. The DNA of the CDR3 is TGTGCCAGCACTCTTGGGCAGGGAAGCTACAATGAGCAGTTCTTC. This translates into CASTLGQGSYNEQFF.

This clone has only a few counts. The chain recombines TRBV18 with TRBJ2-7; D may be TRBD2 (5 bases). The V gene's germline CDR1 is KGHSH and CDR2 LQKENI. Trimming shortened V by 2 bases and J by 2 bases, and 13 bases separated the two germline ends. The CDR3 length is 15 residues. The CDR3 bases are TGTGCCAGCTCACCAACCGGGGTGGGTACCTACGAGCAGTACGTC. Amino acid sequence: CASSPTGVGTYEQYV.

This clone has a single count. The CDR3: CAISPDDRAGYEQYV. The DNA for the CDR3 is TGTGCCATCAGCCCGGACGACAGGGCGGGCTACGAGCAGTACGTC. The rearrangement links TRBV10-3 to TRBJ2-7; 7 bases fit TRBD1. The germline V gene encodes CDR1 ENHRY and CDR2 SYGVKD. J was trimmed by 3 bases and V by 6 bases; bases with no gene match: 11. This CDR3 is built from 15 residues.

CDR3 sequence reads: CASSPSTGLDEQYF. For the CDR3, the DNA is TGTGCCAGCAGCCCCTCAACAGGGCTAGACGAGCAGTACTTC. V usage is TRBV7-6 and J usage is TRBJ2-7; D possibly corresponds to TRBD1 (6 bases). CDR1 and CDR2 from the germline V gene are SGHVS and FNYEAQ. V was shortened by 5 bases and J by 5 bases, with 16 bases between the two germline ends. The CDR3 is made up of 14 amino acids.

The chain combines TRBV5-6 with TRBJ2-1; 11 bases fit TRBD1. Germline V CDR1 and CDR2: SGHDT, YYEEEE. The CDR3 is 15 residues long. V gave up 4 bases and J gave up 10 bases; unmatched junction bases: 10. Here the CDR3 DNA reads TGTGCCAGCAGCCCAGGACAGGGGGCTTTTTGGGAGCAGTTCTTC. Protein: CASSPGQGAFWEQFF.

The rearrangement joins TRBV27 to TRBJ1-4, with 7 bases aligning to TRBD1. The junction had 11 bases not matched to a gene; V was cut back by 5 bases and J by 8 bases. Germline CDR1 reads MNHEY; CDR2 reads SMNVEV (reference sequence). This CDR3 has 15 residues. The CDR3 protein is CASSLMDRSGEKLFF. DNA for the CDR3: TGTGCCAGCAGTCTAATGGACAGGTCTGGGGAAAAACTGTTTTTT.

The chain has TRBV7-8 and TRBJ1-1; D not certain. Trimming pared 5 bases from V and 1 base from J, leaving 11 bases between. Germline V CDR1 and CDR2: SGHVS, FQNEAQ. The CDR3 is 14 amino acids. The CDR3 spells CASSNYGGNTEAFF. DNA of the CDR3: TGTGCCAGCAGCAACTACGGCGGGAACACTGAAGCTTTCTTT.

V and J are TRBV7-6 and TRBJ1-5; TRBD1 aligns across 7 bases. Germline V gene sequence: CDR1 SGHVS, CDR2 FNYEAQ. V was pared by 10 bases and J by 5 bases, with 17 bases of the junction left unmatched. The CDR3 length is 16 residues. The CDR3 protein is CANQFETGYYYQPQHF. DNA for the CDR3: TGTGCCAACCAGTTTGAGACAGGGTATTATTATCAGCCCCAGCATTTT.

This chain joins TRBV11-2 and TRBJ1-2; no definite D call. Trimming shortened V by 0 bases and J by 7 bases, and 6 bases separated the two germline ends. CDR1 is SGHAT and CDR2 is FQNNGV in the germline V gene. The CDR3 extends over 12 amino acids. The DNA of the CDR3 is TGTGCCAGCAGCTTAGATTCGCGTGGCTACACCTTC. Translated, it gives CASSLDSRGYTF.

In its sample, this clone was seen once. J is TRBJ1-1 and V is TRBV29-1, with 7 bases lining up with TRBD1. This CDR3 contains 14 residues. J was trimmed by 5 bases and V by 6 bases; bases with no gene match: 12. Germline assignment: CDR1 SQVTM and CDR2 ANQGSEA. The CDR3: CSVRKTGIGTEAFF. CDR3 DNA sequence: TGCAGCGTACGAAAGACAGGGATCGGGACTGAAGCTTTCTTT.

The chain uses TRBV7-8 and TRBJ2-7, with 8 bases lining up with TRBD1. The CDR3 contains 14 residues. Germline assignment: CDR1 SGHVS and CDR2 FQNEAQ. V trimming: 1 base; J trimming: 6 bases; junction bases outside the gene matches: 5. The CDR3 DNA follows: TGTGCCAGCAGCTTAGGACAGGGGTTCTTCGAGCAGTACGTC. Its protein is CASSLGQGFFEQYV.

This clone has just one count. V is TRBV5-6 and J is TRBJ2-1; TRBD2 matches 12 bases. This CDR3 spans 16 amino acids. The germline gives CDR1 SGHDT, CDR2 YYEEEE. V shed 6 bases and J 5 bases; nucleotides not matched to a gene: 9. The CDR3 bases are TGTGCCAGCAACTTACCACTAGCGGGGGGAGACAATGAGCAGTTCTTC. Translated, it gives CASNLPLAGGDNEQFF.